The source of this TCR beta chain is a study of control samples from healthy donors and cancer patients. Here immunoSEQ multiplex PCR was the method, and the copy in TCRdb shows in-frame clones only, minus some. Among approximately 140,000 clones listed, 80% to 95% were seen once. Germline CDR1 and CDR2: SGHNT and YYREEE (reference sequence). This CDR3 is built from 16 residues. V was pared by 2 bases and J by 7 bases, with 11 bases of the junction left unmatched. Input material: blood. The sequence was collected from a man aged 18 to 30 in good health. The J gene is TRBJ2-1, the V gene TRBV5-4, with 8 positions matching TRBD1. In nucleotides, the CDR3 is TGTGCCAGCAGCTTCTTCGACAGGGGTTTAATAAATGAGCAGTTCTTC. It yields the protein CASSFFDRGLINEQFF.